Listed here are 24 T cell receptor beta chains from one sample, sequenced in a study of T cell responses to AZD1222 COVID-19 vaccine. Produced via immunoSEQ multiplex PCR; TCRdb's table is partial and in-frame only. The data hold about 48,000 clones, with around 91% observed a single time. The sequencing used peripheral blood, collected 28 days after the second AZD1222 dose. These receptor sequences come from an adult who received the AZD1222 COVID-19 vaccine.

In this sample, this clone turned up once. The CDR3 DNA is TGTGCCAGCAGCACGGAAACGAATTCACCCCTCCACTTT. Protein: CASSTETNSPLHF. This chain joins TRBV11-3 and TRBJ1-6; D gene uncertain. Germline V gene data show CDR1 as SGHNT and CDR2 as YENEEA. The CDR3 covers 13 residues. The ends were cut back, 5 bases at V and 7 bases at J, with 9 bases in the middle.

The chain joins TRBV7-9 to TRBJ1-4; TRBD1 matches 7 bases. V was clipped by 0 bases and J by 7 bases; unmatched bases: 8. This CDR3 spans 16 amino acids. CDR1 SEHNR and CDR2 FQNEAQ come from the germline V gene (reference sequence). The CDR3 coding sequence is TGTGCCAGCAGCTTAGCCGCGAGGGGGCAAAGTGAAAAACTGTTTTTT. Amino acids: CASSLAARGQSEKLFF.

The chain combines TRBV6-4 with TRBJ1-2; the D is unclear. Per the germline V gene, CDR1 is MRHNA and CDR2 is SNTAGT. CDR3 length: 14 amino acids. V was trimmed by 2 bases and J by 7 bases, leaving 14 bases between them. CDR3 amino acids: CASSDREGASGYTF. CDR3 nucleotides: TGTGCCAGCAGTGACAGAGAGGGCGCGAGTGGCTACACCTTC.

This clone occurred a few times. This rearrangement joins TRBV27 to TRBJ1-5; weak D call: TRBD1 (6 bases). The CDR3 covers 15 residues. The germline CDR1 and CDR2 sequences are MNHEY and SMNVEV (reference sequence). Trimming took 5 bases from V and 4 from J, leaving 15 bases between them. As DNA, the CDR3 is TGTGCCAGCAGTGCCTCCAGACAGGTTAATCAGCCCCAGCATTTT. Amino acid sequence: CASSASRQVNQPQHF.

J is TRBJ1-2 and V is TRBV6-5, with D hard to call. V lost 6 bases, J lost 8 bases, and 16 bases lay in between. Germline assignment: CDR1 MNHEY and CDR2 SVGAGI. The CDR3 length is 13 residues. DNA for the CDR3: TGTGCCAGCAGGGACTCCGGTGGAGGCGGCTACACCTTC. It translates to CASRDSGGGGYTF.

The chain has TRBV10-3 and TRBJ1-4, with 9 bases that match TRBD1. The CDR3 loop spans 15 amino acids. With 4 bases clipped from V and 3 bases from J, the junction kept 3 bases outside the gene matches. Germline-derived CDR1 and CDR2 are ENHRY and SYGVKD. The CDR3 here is CAISARTGANEKLFF. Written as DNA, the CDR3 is TGTGCCATCAGTGCCCGGACAGGGGCTAATGAAAAACTGTTTTTT.

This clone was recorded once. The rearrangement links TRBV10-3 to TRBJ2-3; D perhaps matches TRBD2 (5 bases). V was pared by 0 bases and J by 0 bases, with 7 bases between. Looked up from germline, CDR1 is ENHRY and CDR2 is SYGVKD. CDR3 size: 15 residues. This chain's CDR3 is CAISESRTSTDTQYF. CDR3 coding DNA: TGTGCCATCAGTGAGTCTAGGACTAGCACAGATACGCAGTATTTT.

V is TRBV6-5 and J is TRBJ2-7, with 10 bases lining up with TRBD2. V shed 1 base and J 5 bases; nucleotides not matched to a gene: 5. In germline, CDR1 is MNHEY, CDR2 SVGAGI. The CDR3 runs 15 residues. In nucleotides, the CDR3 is TGTGCCAGCAGTTACTTAGCGGGGGGCCTAAACGAGCAGTACTTC. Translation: CASSYLAGGLNEQYF.

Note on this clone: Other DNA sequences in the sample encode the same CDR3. The CDR3 sequence is CASGLAGASGELFF. CDR3 DNA: TGTGCCAGTGGACTAGCGGGAGCGAGCGGGGAGCTGTTTTTT. J is TRBJ2-2 and V is TRBV7-2; TRBD2 aligns across 13 bases. Unmatched junction bases numbered 5, after V lost 9 bases and J lost 7 bases. The CDR3 totals 14 residues. Germline loops: CDR1 SGHTA, CDR2 FQGNSA.

The CDR3 DNA reads TGCGCCAGCAGCTTGGAGACAGCCAGCTCCTACAATGAGCAGTTCTTC. Translated: CASSLETASSYNEQFF. The rearrangement uses TRBV5-1 and TRBJ2-1; tentative D call: TRBD1 (5 bases). CDR1 SGHRS and CDR2 YFSETQ come from the germline V gene. The ends were cut back, 0 bases at V and 0 bases at J, with 10 bases in the middle. The CDR3 has 16 residues.

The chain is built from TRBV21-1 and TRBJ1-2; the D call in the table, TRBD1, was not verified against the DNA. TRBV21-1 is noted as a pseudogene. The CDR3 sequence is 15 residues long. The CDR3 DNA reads TGTGCCAGCAGCCCTCCGGCGGTTGCAGGGTATGGCTACACCTTC. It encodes CASSPPAVAGYGYTF.

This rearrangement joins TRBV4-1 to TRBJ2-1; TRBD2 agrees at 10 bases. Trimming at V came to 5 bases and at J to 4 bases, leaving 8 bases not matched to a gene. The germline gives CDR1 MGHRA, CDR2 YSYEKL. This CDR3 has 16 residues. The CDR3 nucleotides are TGCGCCAGCAGCTCGAATCCTAGCGGGGGATACAATGAGCAGTTCTTC. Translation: CASSSNPSGGYNEQFF.

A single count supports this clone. The CDR3 DNA sequence: TGTGCCAGCAGTGAACTCAGGGGGCCGGACGGGGAGCTGTTTTTT. Encoded protein: CASSELRGPDGELFF. The rearrangement links TRBV25-1 to TRBJ2-2; TRBD1 matches 8 bases. The CDR3 runs 15 residues. The V gene's germline CDR1 is MGHDK and CDR2 SYGVNS. With 2 bases clipped from V and 7 bases from J, the junction kept 6 bases outside the gene matches.

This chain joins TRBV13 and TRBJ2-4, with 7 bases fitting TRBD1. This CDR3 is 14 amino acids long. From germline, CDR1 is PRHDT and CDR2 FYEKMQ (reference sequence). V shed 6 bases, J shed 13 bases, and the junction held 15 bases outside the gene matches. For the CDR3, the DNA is TGTGCCAGCAGTCAAGGGGACAGAGGACCCCTCCAGTACTTC. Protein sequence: CASSQGDRGPLQYF.

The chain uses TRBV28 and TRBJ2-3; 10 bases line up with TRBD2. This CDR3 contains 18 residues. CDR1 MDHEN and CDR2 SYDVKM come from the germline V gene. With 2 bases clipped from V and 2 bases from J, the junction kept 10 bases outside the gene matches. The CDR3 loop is CASSLVENSGRNTDTQYF. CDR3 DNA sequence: TGTGCCAGCAGTTTAGTCGAGAATAGCGGGAGGAACACAGATACGCAGTATTTT.

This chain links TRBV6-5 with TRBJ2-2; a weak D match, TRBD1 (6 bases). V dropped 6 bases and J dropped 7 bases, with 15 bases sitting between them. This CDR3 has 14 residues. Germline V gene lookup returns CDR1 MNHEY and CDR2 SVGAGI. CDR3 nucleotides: TGTGCCAGCAGAGCAGGGGTTGAAGGCGGGGAGCTGTTTTTT. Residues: CASRAGVEGGELFF.

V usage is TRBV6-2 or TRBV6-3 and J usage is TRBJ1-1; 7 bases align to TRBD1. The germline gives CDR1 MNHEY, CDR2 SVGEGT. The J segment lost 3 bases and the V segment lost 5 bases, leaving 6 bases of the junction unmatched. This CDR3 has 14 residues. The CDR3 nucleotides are TGTGCCAGCAGTCACGGGACAGACTACACTGAAGCTTTCTTT. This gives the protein CASSHGTDYTEAFF.

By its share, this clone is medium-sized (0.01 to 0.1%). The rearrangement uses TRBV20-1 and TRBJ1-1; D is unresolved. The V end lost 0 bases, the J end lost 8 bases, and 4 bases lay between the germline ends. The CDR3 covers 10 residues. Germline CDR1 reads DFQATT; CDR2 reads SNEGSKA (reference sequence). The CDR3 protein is CSARDPEAFF. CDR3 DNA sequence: TGCAGTGCTAGAGATCCGGAAGCTTTCTTT.

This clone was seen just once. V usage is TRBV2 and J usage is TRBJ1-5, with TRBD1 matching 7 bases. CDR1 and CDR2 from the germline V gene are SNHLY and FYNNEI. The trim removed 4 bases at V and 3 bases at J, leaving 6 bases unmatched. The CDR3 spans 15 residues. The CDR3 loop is CASSGTGQPNQPQHF. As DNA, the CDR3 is TGTGCCAGCAGTGGAACGGGACAGCCCAATCAGCCCCAGCATTTT.

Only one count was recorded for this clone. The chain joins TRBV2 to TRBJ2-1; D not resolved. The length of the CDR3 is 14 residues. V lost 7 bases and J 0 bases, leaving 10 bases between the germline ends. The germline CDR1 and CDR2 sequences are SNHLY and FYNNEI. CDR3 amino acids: CASKPDFSYNEQFF. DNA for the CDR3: TGTGCCAGCAAGCCCGATTTCTCCTACAATGAGCAGTTCTTC.

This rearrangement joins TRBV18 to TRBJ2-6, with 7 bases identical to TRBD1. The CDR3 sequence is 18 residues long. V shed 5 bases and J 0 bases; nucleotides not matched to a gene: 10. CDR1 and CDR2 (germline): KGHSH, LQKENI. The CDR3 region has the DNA TGTGCCAGCTCAACTACCGGGACAGTCAACTCTGGGGCCAACGTCCTGACTTTC. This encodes CASSTTGTVNSGANVLTF.

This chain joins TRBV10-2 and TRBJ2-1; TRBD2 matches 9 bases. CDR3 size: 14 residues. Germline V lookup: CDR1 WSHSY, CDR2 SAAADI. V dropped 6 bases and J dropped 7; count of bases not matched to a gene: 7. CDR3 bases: TGCGCCAGCAGACCGGGACTAGCAACTAATGAGCAGTTCTTC. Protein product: CASRPGLATNEQFF.

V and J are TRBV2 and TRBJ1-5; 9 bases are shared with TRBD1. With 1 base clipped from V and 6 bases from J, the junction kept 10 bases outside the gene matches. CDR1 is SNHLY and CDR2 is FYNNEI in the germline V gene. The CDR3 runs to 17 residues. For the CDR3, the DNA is TGTGCCAGCAGTGAAGGAGGAGGACAGGGGTTTGGTCAGCCCCAGCATTTT. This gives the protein CASSEGGGQGFGQPQHF.

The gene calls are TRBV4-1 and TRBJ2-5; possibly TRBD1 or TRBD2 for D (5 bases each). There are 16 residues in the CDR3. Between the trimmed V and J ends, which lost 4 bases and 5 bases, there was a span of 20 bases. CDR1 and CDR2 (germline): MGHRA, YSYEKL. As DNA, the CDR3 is TGCGCCAGCAGCCCAGGGATCGTTCGGGGTGGGGAGACCCAGTACTTC. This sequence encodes CASSPGIVRGGETQYF.